This entry is about one T cell receptor (beta chain). This clonotype was seen a few times. Its recognized antigen is unknown. Per-nucleotide qualities are absent, and no much larger clonotype sits a single base away. V gives up 1 base and J gives up 7 bases, and the segment between their germline ends measures 7 bases. The CDR3 measures 12 amino acids from cysteine to phenylalanine. CDR3 DNA is the only sequence kept; it has 36 bases, read in frame from the first base. Taken from the germline V gene, the CDR1 and CDR2 loops are MNHNS and SASEGT. Receptor libraries were prepared by 5' RACE. Sequenced using an Illumina HiSeq 2000. A universal primer binding site was added through template switching, and the final cDNA carried a unique molecular identifier so that TCR cDNA molecules could be counted accurately. Specific primers in the conserved constant-segment region were used to synthesize first-strand cDNA for the TCR alpha and beta chains. To control for contamination, each cDNA library was double barcoded with a SMART-Mk sample barcode plus Illumina barcodes. TruSeq adapter sequences and Illumina sample barcodes were added in two successive PCR steps. Sequencing of the TCR alpha and beta cDNA libraries was done on the Illumina HiSeq platform using custom primers. Concerning the study's data processing: Unique molecular identifiers were extracted from raw reads with MiGEC, and CDR3 positions were determined with MiXCR. For each individual, recombination models were inferred using an EM algorithm with the repgenHMM and IGoR tools. Shared clonotype analysis was performed with the tcR package in R, normalizing sharing by the product of cloneset sizes. To study raw recombination free of thymic and clonal selection effects, out-of-frame nonproductive sequences were analyzed. The public reads were run again by TCRdb, first through fastp at Q25 and then through MiXCR, and only productive beta chains were kept. All rows with the same CDR3 protein become a single entry with the most common DNA and genes. The V and J calls follow TCRdb's processing rather than the paper's. This sample holds hundreds of thousands of distinct CDR3 sequences; around 7.4% were observed only once. The ten biggest clones cover 1.6% of the sample.

The source of the sample is a study of identical twins (dated by TCRdb to about 2016). About the investigation overall: To test whether fetal clonotypes persist, this study deep-sequenced TCR alpha and beta repertoires from monozygotic twins, from unrelated adults of various ages, and from cord blood. To rule out contamination, replicate twin experiments were performed at different times with different library preparation protocols. Paper-wide results and their limitations: Zero-insertion analyses could be partly confounded by invariant T cells such as MAIT and iNKT, though diverse VJ usage argued against such confounding for most clonotypes. The excess sharing between twins in beta out-of-frame sequences was weaker because fewer shared sequences reduced the signal-to-noise ratio. Recombination models systematically underestimated out-of-frame TCR alpha sharing in monozygotic twins but agreed with sharing between unrelated individuals. Abundant cord blood beta clonotypes had fewer insertions, young adult naive repertoires showed a similar but weaker trend, and memory repertoires showed no such trend. Because the same donors could not be followed over many years, conclusions were based on cross-sectional statistical analysis. Compared with coincidental sharing between unrelated individuals, out-of-frame TCR alpha sequences shared between twins had an excess of sequences with low generation probability.

Only healthy Caucasian donors were included. The twin cohort consisted of three pairs of female monozygotic twins, all aged roughly 18 to 30 years. RNA for TCR libraries was isolated from peripheral blood mononuclear cells. These same records also appear under a second study, on yellow fever vaccine responses in identical twins. The second study's authors report: The T cell response to vaccination in identical twins was reported by the authors to appear partly convergent and partly personalized. Focusing on identical twins, the study followed the T cell clones that responded to the vaccine, and did so with precision.

The sequenced material came from PBMCs. The chain is encoded by TRBV6-1 joined to TRBJ1-2, with no confident D gene call. The sequence derives from a young woman in good health. The CDR3: CASSEVEVGYTF. The nucleotide sequence reads TGTGCCAGCAGTGAAGTAGAGGTTGGCTACACCTTC.